What follows are 9 T cell receptor beta chains derived from one specimen sequenced in a study of blood T cell repertoires in COVID-19 (dated by TCRdb to the early 2020s). Preparation of the library involved the immunoSEQ multiplex PCR assay. TCRdb holds this immuneACCESS table with in-frame rearrangements only. Some clones are missing; in checked studies, unresolved V genes explain under half, and the rest has no known cause. Within this sample are over 200,000 clones, with around 89% of them counted one time only. Of the sample, 0.75% to 1% falls within the top ten clones. Input material: peripheral blood. All receptors derive from a woman between 40 and 50 years old who had recovered from COVID-19.

V is TRBV9 and J is TRBJ1-1; TRBD1 aligns across 7 bases. Per the germline V gene, CDR1 is SGDLS and CDR2 is YYNGEE. CDR3 length: 14 amino acids. The trim removed 7 bases at V and 4 bases at J, leaving 10 bases unmatched. CDR3 loop: CASGLSQGGTEAFF. The CDR3 nucleotides read TGTGCCAGCGGGCTGTCCCAGGGGGGCACTGAAGCTTTCTTT.

V is TRBV30 and J is TRBJ1-4; possibly TRBD1 for D (5 bases). Deletions cut 4 bases from V and 5 bases from J, with 14 bases between. The CDR3 covers 14 residues. The germline V gene encodes CDR1 GTSNPN and CDR2 SVGIG (reference sequence). This CDR3 is CAWKPGGWNEKLFF. CDR3 bases: TGTGCCTGGAAACCGGGGGGGTGGAATGAAAAACTGTTTTTT.

The chain joins TRBV7-3 to TRBJ2-5; 8 positions agree with TRBD2. The CDR3 contains 12 residues. The J segment lost 4 bases and the V segment lost 5 bases, leaving 0 bases of the junction unmatched. Germline V gene data show CDR1 as SGHTA and CDR2 as FQGTGA. CDR3 loop: CASSRGGETQYF. CDR3 nucleotide sequence: TGTGCCAGCAGCCGGGGGGGAGAGACCCAGTACTTC. Filled out from reference TRBV7-3 and TRBJ2-5, the complete variable domain reads GAGVSQTPSNKVTEKGKYVELRCDPISGHTALYWYRQSLGQGPEFLIYFQGTGAADDSGLPNDRFFAVRPEGSVSTLKIQRTERGDSAVYLCASSRGGETQYFGPGTRLLVL.

CDR3 DNA: TGCAGTGCTTCCGGGTTTAATGAGCAGTTCTTC. It encodes CSASGFNEQFF. This sequence joins TRBV20-1 and TRBJ2-1; D unclear. Trimming cost V 5 bases and J 7 bases, with 9 bases left between them. In germline, CDR1 is DFQATT, CDR2 SNEGSKA (reference sequence). The CDR3 has 11 amino acids.

The chain links TRBV29-1 to TRBJ2-3; D is perhaps TRBD2 (6 bases). Trimming stripped 1 base from V and 4 bases from J, with 9 bases between. The V gene's germline CDR1 is SQVTM and CDR2 ANQGSEA. There are 13 residues in the CDR3. The CDR3 DNA follows: TGCAGCGTTGAAGGGTGGGAGGCAGATACGCAGTATTTT. It yields the protein CSVEGWEADTQYF.

In its sample, this clone was seen once. This chain connects TRBV7-8 to TRBJ2-1; a possible D gene is TRBD1 (5 bases). The CDR3 has 12 residues. V gave up 1 base and J gave up 15 bases, with 13 bases separating them. CDR1 and CDR2 from the germline V gene are SGHVS and FQNEAQ. CDR3 loop: CASSLGARVLFF. Here the CDR3 DNA reads TGTGCCAGCAGCTTAGGGGCCAGGGTGCTGTTCTTC.

The CDR3: CASSPDSPGNTIYF. In DNA, the CDR3 is TGTGCCAGCAGCCCGGACAGTCCGGGAAACACCATATATTTT. The V gene is TRBV2, the J gene TRBJ1-3; weak D call: TRBD1 (6 bases). Germline loops: CDR1 SNHLY, CDR2 FYNNEI. Trimming took 6 bases from V and 4 from J, leaving 13 bases between them. The CDR3 is made up of 14 amino acids.

This rearrangement joins TRBV5-1 to TRBJ1-6, with D possibly TRBD1 on 6 matching bases. There are 14 residues in the CDR3. Trimming pared 4 bases from V and 7 bases from J, leaving 12 bases between. The germline V gene encodes CDR1 SGHRS and CDR2 YFSETQ. CDR3 residues: CASSRGGGNSPLHF. CDR3 DNA sequence: TGCGCCAGCAGCCGAGGGGGTGGGAATTCACCCCTCCACTTT.

A few counts support this clone. The gene calls are TRBV7-9 and TRBJ1-1; 10 bases are a match to TRBD1. The CDR3 length is 16 residues. V lost 5 bases to trimming and J lost 2 bases; unmatched junction nucleotides: 8. CDR1 and CDR2 from the germline V gene are SEHNR and FQNEAQ (reference sequence). The CDR3 DNA sequence: TGTGCCAGCAGCCCCGGGACAGGGGCCTTTAACACTGAAGCTTTCTTT. It specifies CASSPGTGAFNTEAFF. The variable domain in full, completed from reference TRBV7-9 and TRBJ1-1, reads DTGVSQNPRHKITKRGQNVTFRCDPISEHNRLYWYRQTLGQGPEFLTYFQNEAQLEKSRLLSDRFSAERPKGSFSTLEIQRTEQGDSAMYLCASSPGTGAFNTEAFFGQGTRLTVV.